This note documents a single TCR beta chain sequence. Its target is not known. The entry originates in a study of shared clonotypes between healthy human individuals. Study-level background: The study enrolled a couple of women and a few men aged 18 to 49. Study conclusions and caveats: Compared with memory subsets, naive subsets generally had larger estimated richness.

The study separated CD4+ cells into CD45RA+ naive and CD45RA-negative memory subsets. The data were produced by immunoSEQ multiplex PCR, yet TCRdb's version contains in-frame clones alone and is incomplete. The data hold some 350,000 clones, with over 65% observed a single time. Germline V gene lookup returns CDR1 SEHNR and CDR2 FQNEAQ (reference sequence). J was trimmed by 6 bases and V by 5 bases; bases with no gene match: 4. There are 15 residues in the CDR3. The chain combines TRBV7-9 with TRBJ2-1; TRBD2 matches 13 bases. The sequence was collected from a man younger than 40 in good health. What was sequenced was memory CD4+ T cells sorted from blood. Subset indicated: CD45RA-negative fraction. CDR3 DNA: TGTGCCAGCAGCCCGACTAGCGGGGGGTCCAATGAGCAGTTCTTC. Translating it yields CASSPTSGGSNEQFF.